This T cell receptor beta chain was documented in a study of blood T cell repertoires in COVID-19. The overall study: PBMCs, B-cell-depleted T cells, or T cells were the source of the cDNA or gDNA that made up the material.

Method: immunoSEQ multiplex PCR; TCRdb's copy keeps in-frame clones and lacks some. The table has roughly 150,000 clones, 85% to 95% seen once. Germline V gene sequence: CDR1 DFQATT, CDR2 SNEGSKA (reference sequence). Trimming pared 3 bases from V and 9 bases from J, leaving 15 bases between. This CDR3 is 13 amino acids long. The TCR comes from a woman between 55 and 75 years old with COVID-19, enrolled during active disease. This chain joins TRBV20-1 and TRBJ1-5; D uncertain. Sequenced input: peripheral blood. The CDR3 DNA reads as TGCAGTGCTAGTCCCAGGTCCTTGGGGCCCCAGCATTTT. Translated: CSASPRSLGPQHF.